This TCR beta chain emerged from a study of immune characterization of retroperitoneal liposarcoma. By share, this clonotype counts as medium-sized. TCRdb fed the PCR reads into MiXCR, producing one record per CDR3 protein. In the table there are roughly 9,300 distinct CDR3 sequences, 26% of which are singletons. The TCR sequence derives from a male donor with retroperitoneal liposarcoma. The source material was blood.

The CDR3 is CASSEARAGSQYF. The CDR3 nucleotides are TGTGCCAGCAGTGAGGCCAGAGCGGGGTCGCAGTATTTT. The chain joins TRBV6-1 to TRBJ2-3; 7 nucleotides match TRBD2. The J segment lost 10 bases and the V segment lost 3 bases, leaving 7 bases of the junction unmatched. CDR1 and CDR2 (germline): MNHNS, SASEGT. The CDR3 is 13 residues long.